These 8 T cell receptor beta chains were sequenced from one sample in a study of technical replicates of blood from several donors. Assay used: immunoSEQ multiplex PCR; TCRdb lists only in-frame clones, some missing. The sample yields 95,000 to 100,000 clones, around 95% seen once. The sample comprised T cells isolated from PBMCs. Receptor source: a human donor in good health.

The chain joins TRBV5-5 to TRBJ2-7; D might be TRBD1 (6 bases). The CDR3 is 14 residues long. CDR1 is SGHKS and CDR2 is YYEKEE in the germline V gene (reference sequence). Trimming cost V 4 bases and J 8 bases, with 19 bases left between them. For the CDR3, the DNA is TGTGCCAGCAGCGTTAGCTCGCCCGGGGACAAGCAGTACTTC. It translates to CASSVSSPGDKQYF.

This sequence joins TRBV28 and TRBJ2-2; D gene ambiguous. CDR1 and CDR2 from the germline V gene are MDHEN and SYDVKM. The CDR3 spans 14 residues. The V end was cut by 7 bases, the J end by 2 bases, with 11 bases between. The CDR3 nucleotides are TGTGCCAGCACCGAGGAAGGTAACACCGGGGAGCTGTTTTTT. Translating gives CASTEEGNTGELFF.

V is TRBV19 and J is TRBJ1-3, with 7 bases fitting TRBD1. This CDR3 is 15 amino acids long. V lost 5 bases and J lost 4; bases outside the gene matches: 8. Germline V lookup: CDR1 LNHDA, CDR2 SQIVND (reference sequence). The CDR3 loop is CASSGIQGPGNTIYF. The CDR3 coding sequence is TGTGCCAGTAGTGGGATACAGGGGCCGGGAAACACCATATATTTT.

This clone was detected once. V is TRBV19 and J is TRBJ2-3, with 15 bases aligning to TRBD2. The CDR3 runs 17 residues. The V and J ends lost 7 bases and 0 bases, in that order; junction bases with no gene match: 5. Germline V gives CDR1 LNHDA, CDR2 SQIVND (reference sequence). CDR3 amino acids: CASTGTSGRPSTDTQYF. CDR3 DNA: TGTGCCAGTACCGGGACTAGCGGGAGGCCTAGCACAGATACGCAGTATTTT.

The chain is built from TRBV10-1 and TRBJ2-1; 13 bases fit TRBD2. This CDR3 comprises 16 residues. Germline CDR1 and CDR2: WNHNN and SYGVQD (reference sequence). Trimming cost V 4 bases and J 7 bases; bases outside gene matches: 7. In DNA form, the CDR3 reads TGCGCCAGCAGTGTTAAGACTAGCGGGGGGTTAAATGAGCAGTTCTTC. Its protein is CASSVKTSGGLNEQFF.

The genes are TRBV9 and TRBJ2-1, with TRBD2 identical over 7 bases. J gave up 0 bases and V 3 bases, and 6 bases lay outside the gene matches. This CDR3 is built from 16 residues. CDR1 and CDR2 (germline): SGDLS, YYNGEE. The CDR3 is CASSAPAGRSYNEQFF. CDR3 coding DNA: TGTGCCAGCAGCGCCCCAGCGGGGCGCTCCTACAATGAGCAGTTCTTC.

This rearrangement joins TRBV5-6 to TRBJ2-2; TRBD1 is a possible D gene (5 bases). In germline, CDR1 is SGHDT, CDR2 YYEEEE. Trimming shortened V by 0 bases and J by 6 bases, and 12 bases separated the two germline ends. The CDR3 totals 15 residues. The CDR3 region is CASSLGPQGAGELFF. The CDR3 bases are TGTGCCAGCAGCTTGGGTCCCCAGGGTGCCGGGGAGCTGTTTTTT.

The chain couples TRBV7-3 to TRBJ2-2; D is possibly TRBD1 (6 bases). Deletions cut 5 bases from V and 2 bases from J, with 9 bases between. Germline CDR1 is SGHTA and CDR2 is FQGTGA. The CDR3 runs to 14 residues. In nucleotides, the CDR3 is TGTGCCAGCAGCGTACAGGGAAACACCGGGGAGCTGTTTTTT. Its protein is CASSVQGNTGELFF. The full variable domain, completed using reference TRBV7-3 and TRBJ2-2, is GAGVSQTPSNKVTEKGKYVELRCDPISGHTALYWYRQSLGQGPEFLIYFQGTGAADDSGLPNDRFFAVRPEGSVSTLKIQRTERGDSAVYLCASSVQGNTGELFFGEGSRLTVL.